The T cell receptor beta chain under discussion was sequenced for a study of CD8+CD57+ T cells in acquired aplastic anemia. In the study overall: Quantities of DNA derived from sorted CD4+ and CD8+ cells averaged about 3.2 ug. Study-wide results and caveats: Patients and controls shared twenty-nine CD8+ CDR3 sequences.

It was patients with CD8+CD57+ cell expansion by flow cytometry who were chosen for sequencing. Severe acquired aplastic anemia affected all patients. Prior therapy had not been administered to any patient at the time of blood sampling. As concerns this clonotype: As yet, its antigen is unknown. One junction end does not reproduce the germline sequence, and a read error may be involved.

The CDR3 sequence is 14 residues long. CDR1 and CDR2 (germline): LNHNV, YYDKDF (reference sequence). Genomic DNA, the template, was used for profiling of the TCR beta VDJ and CDR3. TCRdb reanalysed the reads using MiXCR and keeps one entry per CDR3 protein. The sample consists of under 200,000 distinct CDR3 sequences, roughly 50% of them appearing once. This TCR was sampled from a human donor with aplastic anemia. The chain couples TRBV15 to TRBJ2-1; the D gene is possibly TRBD2 (6 bases). Sequenced material: sorted CD4+, CD8+, or CD8+CD57+ T cells (not recorded which) from PBMCs. CDR3 protein: CATSTGDSYNERFF. The DNA for the CDR3 is TGTGCCACCAGCACTGGGGACTCCTACAATGAGCGGTTCTTC.